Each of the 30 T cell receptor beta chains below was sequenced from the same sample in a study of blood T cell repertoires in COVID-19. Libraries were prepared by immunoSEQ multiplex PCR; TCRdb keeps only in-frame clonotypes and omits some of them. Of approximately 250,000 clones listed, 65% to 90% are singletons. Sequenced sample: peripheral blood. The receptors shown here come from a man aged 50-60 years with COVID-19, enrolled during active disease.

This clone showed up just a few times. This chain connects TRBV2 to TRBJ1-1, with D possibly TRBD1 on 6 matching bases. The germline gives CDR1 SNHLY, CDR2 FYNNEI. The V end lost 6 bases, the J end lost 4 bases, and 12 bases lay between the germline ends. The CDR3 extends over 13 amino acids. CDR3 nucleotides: TGTGCCAGCAGCCAACAGGGAAGCACTGAAGCTTTCTTT. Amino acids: CASSQQGSTEAFF.

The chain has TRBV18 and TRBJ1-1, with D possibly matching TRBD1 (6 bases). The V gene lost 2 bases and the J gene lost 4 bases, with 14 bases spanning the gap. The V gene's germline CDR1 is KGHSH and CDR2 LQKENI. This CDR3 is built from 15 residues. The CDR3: CASSPAAGQITEAFF. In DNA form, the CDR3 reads TGTGCCAGCTCACCAGCAGCTGGACAGATCACTGAAGCTTTCTTT.

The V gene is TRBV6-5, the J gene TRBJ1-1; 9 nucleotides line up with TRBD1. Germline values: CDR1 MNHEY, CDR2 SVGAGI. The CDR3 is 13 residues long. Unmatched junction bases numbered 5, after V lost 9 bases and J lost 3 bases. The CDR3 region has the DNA TGTGCCAGTAGGACAGGGGTGGACACTGAAGCTTTCTTT. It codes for CASRTGVDTEAFF.

The CDR3 nucleotides read TGTGCCAGAAGCTTGGACGGTTCCTACAATGAGCAGTTCTTC. Translation gives CARSLDGSYNEQFF. The chain is built from TRBV5-3 and TRBJ2-1; D not resolved. TRBV5-3 is recorded as an ORF, its role being uncertain. Between the trimmed V and J ends, which lost 0 bases and 1 base, there was a span of 5 bases. CDR3 length: 14 residues.

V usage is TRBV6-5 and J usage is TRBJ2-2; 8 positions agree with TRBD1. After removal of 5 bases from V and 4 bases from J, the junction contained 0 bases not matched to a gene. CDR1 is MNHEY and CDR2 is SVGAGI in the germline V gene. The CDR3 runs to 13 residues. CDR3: CASSTGGTGELFF. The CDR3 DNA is TGTGCCAGCAGTACAGGGGGCACCGGGGAGCTGTTTTTT.

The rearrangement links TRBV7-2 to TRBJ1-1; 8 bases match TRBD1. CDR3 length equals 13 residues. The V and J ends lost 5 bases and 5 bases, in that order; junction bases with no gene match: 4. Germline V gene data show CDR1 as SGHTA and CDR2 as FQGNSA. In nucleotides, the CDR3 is TGTGCCAGCAGCGTGGACAGGGAGACTGAAGCTTTCTTT. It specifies CASSVDRETEAFF.

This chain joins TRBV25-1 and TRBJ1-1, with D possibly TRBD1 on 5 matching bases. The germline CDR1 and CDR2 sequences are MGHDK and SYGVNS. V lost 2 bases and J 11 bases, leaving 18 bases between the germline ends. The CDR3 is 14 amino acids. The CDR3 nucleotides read TGTGCCAGCAGTGAACCGGTTGCGGGGGAGGTCGCTTTCTTT. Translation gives CASSEPVAGEVAFF.

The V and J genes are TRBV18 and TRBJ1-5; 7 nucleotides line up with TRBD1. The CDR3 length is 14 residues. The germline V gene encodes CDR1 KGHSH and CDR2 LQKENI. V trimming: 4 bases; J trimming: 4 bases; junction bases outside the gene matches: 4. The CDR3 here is CASSLGTVNQPQHF. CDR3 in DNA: TGTGCCAGCTCACTGGGGACAGTAAATCAGCCCCAGCATTTT.

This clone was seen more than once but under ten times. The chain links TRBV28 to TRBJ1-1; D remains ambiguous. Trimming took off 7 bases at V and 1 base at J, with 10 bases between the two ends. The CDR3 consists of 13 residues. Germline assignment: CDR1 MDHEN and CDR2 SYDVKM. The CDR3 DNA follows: TGTGCCAGCACCCACTCCGGGAACACTGAAGCTTTCTTT. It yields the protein CASTHSGNTEAFF.

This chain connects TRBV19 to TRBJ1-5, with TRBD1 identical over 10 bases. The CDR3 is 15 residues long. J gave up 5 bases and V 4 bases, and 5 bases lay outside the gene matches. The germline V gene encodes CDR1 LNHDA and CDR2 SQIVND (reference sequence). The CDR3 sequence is CASSKDRGYHQPQHF. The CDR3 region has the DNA TGTGCCAGTAGTAAGGACAGGGGGTATCATCAGCCCCAGCATTTT.

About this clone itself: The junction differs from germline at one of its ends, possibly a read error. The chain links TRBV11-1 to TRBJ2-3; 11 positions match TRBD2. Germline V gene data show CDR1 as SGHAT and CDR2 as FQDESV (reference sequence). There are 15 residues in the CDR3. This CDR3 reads CASSVAGGPPDTQYF. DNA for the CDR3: TGTGCCAGCAGCGTAGCGGGGGGGCCCCCAGATACGCAGTATTTT. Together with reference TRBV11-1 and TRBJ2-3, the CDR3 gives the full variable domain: EAEVAQSPRYKITEKSQAVAFWCDPISGHATLYWYRQILGQGPELLVQFQDESVVDDSQLPKDRFSAERLKGVDSTLKIQPAELGDSAMYLCASSVAGGPPDTQYFGPGTRLTVL.

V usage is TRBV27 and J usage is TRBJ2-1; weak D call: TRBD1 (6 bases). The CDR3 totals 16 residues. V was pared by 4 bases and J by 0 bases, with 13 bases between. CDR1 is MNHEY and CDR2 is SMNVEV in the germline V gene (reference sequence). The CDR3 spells CASSSNRASSYNEQFF. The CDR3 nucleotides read TGTGCCAGCAGTTCGAACAGGGCGAGCTCCTACAATGAGCAGTTCTTC.

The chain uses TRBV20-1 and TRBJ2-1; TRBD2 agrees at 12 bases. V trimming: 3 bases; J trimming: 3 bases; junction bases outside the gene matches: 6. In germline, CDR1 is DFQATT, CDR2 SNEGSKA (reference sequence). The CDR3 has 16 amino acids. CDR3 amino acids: CSASRLAGGNYNEQFF. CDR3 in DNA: TGCAGTGCTAGTCGCCTAGCGGGGGGGAACTACAATGAGCAGTTCTTC.

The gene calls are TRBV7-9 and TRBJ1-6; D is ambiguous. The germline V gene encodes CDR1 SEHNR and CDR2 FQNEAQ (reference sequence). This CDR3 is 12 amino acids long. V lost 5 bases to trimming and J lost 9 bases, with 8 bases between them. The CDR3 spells CASSRGFSPLHF. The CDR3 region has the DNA TGTGCCAGCAGCCGAGGGTTTTCACCCCTCCACTTT. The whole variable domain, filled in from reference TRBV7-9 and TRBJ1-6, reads DTGVSQNPRHKITKRGQNVTFRCDPISEHNRLYWYRQTLGQGPEFLTYFQNEAQLEKSRLLSDRFSAERPKGSFSTLEIQRTEQGDSAMYLCASSRGFSPLHFGNGTRLTVT.

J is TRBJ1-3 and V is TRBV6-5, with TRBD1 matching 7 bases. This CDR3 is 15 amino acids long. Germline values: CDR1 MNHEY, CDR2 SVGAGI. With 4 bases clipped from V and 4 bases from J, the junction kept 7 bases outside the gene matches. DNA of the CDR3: TGTGCCAGCAGTTTCGAACAGGGGACCGGAAACACCATATATTTT. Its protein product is CASSFEQGTGNTIYF.

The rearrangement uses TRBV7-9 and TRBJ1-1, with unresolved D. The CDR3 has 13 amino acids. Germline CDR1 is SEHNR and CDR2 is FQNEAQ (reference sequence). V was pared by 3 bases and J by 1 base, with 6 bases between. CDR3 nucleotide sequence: TGTGCCAGCAGCTTGGGGAGGAACACTGAAGCTTTCTTT. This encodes CASSLGRNTEAFF. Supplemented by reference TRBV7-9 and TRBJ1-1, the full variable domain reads DTGVSQNPRHKITKRGQNVTFRCDPISEHNRLYWYRQTLGQGPEFLTYFQNEAQLEKSRLLSDRFSAERPKGSFSTLEIQRTEQGDSAMYLCASSLGRNTEAFFGQGTRLTVV.

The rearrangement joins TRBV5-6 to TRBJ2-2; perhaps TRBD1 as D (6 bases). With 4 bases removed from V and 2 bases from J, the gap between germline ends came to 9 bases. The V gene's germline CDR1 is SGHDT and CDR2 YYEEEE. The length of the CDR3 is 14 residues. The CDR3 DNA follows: TGTGCCAGCAGCGTGGGACACAACACCGGGGAGCTGTTTTTT. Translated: CASSVGHNTGELFF.

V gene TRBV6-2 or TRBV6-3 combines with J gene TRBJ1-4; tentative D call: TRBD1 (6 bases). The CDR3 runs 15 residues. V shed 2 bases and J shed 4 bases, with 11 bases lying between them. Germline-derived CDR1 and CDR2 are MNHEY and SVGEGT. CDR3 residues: CASSYGGAGNEKLFF. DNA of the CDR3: TGTGCCAGCAGTTACGGGGGGGCCGGTAATGAAAAACTGTTTTTT.

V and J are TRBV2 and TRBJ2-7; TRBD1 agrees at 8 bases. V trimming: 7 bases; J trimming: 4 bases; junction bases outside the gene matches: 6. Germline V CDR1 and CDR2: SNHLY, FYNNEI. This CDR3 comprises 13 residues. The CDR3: CASTLGTGYEQYF. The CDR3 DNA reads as TGTGCCAGCACGTTAGGGACAGGTTACGAGCAGTACTTC.

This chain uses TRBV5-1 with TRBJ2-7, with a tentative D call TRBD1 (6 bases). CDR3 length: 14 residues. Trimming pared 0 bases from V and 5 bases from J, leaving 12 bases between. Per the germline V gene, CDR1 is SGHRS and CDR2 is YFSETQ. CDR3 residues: CASSLEQGSHEQYF. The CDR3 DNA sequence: TGCGCCAGCAGCTTGGAACAGGGTAGCCACGAGCAGTACTTC.

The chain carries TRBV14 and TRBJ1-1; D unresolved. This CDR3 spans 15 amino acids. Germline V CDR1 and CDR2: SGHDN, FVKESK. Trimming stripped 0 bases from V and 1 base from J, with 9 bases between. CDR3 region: CASSQDFSRNTEAFF. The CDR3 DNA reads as TGTGCCAGCAGCCAAGATTTTTCGAGGAACACTGAAGCTTTCTTT.

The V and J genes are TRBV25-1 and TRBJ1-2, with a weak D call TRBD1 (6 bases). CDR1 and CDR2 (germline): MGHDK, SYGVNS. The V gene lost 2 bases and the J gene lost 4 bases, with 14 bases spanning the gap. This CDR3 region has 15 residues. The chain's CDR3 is CASSETGLLGYGYTF. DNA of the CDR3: TGTGCCAGCAGTGAAACAGGGCTGTTGGGCTATGGCTACACCTTC.

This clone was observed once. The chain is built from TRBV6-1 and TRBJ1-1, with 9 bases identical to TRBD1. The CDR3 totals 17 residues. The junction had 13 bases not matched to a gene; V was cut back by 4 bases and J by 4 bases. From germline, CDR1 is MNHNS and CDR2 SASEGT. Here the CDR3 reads CASSALQTGGWSTEAFF. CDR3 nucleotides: TGTGCCAGCAGTGCCCTGCAGACAGGGGGATGGAGCACTGAAGCTTTCTTT.

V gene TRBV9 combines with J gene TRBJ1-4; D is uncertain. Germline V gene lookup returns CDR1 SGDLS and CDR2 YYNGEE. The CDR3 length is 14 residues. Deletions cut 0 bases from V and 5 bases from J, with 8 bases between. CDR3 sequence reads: CASSVGPGNEKLFF. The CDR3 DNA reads TGTGCCAGCAGCGTAGGGCCGGGAAATGAAAAACTGTTTTTT.

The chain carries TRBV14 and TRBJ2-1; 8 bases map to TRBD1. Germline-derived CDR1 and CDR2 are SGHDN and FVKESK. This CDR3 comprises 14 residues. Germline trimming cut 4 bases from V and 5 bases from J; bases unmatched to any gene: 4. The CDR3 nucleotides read TGTGCCAGCAGCCCTGGGACAGGTGACAATGAGCAGTTCTTC. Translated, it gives CASSPGTGDNEQFF.

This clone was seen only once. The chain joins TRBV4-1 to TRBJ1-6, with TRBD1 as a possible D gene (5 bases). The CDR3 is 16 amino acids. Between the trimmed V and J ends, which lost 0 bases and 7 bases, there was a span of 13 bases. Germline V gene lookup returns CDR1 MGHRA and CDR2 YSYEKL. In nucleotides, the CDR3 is TGCGCCAGCAGCCAAGATTTATCCAGGGTCAATTCACCCCTCCACTTT. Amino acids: CASSQDLSRVNSPLHF.

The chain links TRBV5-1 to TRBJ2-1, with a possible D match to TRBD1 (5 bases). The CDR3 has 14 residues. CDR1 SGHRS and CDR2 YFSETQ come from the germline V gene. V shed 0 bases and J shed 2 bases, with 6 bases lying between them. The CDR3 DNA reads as TGCGCCAGCAGCTTGGTCAGGGCCTACAATGAGCAGTTCTTC. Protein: CASSLVRAYNEQFF.

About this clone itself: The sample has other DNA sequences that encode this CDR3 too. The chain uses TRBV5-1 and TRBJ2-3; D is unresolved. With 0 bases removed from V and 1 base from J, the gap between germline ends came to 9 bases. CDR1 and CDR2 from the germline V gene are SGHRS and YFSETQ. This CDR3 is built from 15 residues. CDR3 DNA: TGCGCCAGCAGCTTGGGTCCTGGAGGCACAGATACGCAGTATTTT. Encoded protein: CASSLGPGGTDTQYF.

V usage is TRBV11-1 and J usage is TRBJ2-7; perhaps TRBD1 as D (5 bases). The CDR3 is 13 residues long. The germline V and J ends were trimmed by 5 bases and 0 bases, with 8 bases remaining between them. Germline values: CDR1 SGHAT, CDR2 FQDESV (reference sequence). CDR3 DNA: TGTGCCAGCAGCCCGGACACCTCCTACGAGCAGTACTTC. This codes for CASSPDTSYEQYF.

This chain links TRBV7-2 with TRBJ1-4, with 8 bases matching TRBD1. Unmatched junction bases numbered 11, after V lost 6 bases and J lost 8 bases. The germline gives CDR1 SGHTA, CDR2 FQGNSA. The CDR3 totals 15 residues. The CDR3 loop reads CASSFDGQGHEKLFF. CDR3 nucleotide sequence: TGTGCCAGCAGTTTTGATGGACAGGGTCACGAAAAACTGTTTTTT.